The present T cell receptor beta chain was sequenced within a study of blood T cell repertoires in COVID-19. The wider study: T cells, B-cell-depleted T cells, or PBMCs provided the cDNA or gDNA that served as material.

Method: immunoSEQ multiplex PCR; TCRdb's copy keeps in-frame clones and lacks some. This sample has under 120,000 clones, with approximately 69% found just once. The receptor comes from a man aged 80 or over with acute or convalescent COVID-19. The sequenced material came from peripheral blood.

This CDR3 reads CASREDRRSNTEAFF. CDR3 bases: TGTGCCAGCAGGGAGGACAGGAGATCGAACACTGAAGCTTTCTTT. The gene calls are TRBV6-5 and TRBJ1-1; 7 nucleotides match TRBD1. The CDR3 is 15 residues long. In germline, CDR1 is MNHEY, CDR2 SVGAGI. The V and J ends lost 6 bases and 1 base, in that order; junction bases with no gene match: 8.